The text below deals with one T cell receptor (beta chain). What this receptor recognizes is not known. Base-call qualities are not available, and no considerably larger clone is one nucleotide away. The data belong to a study of PD-1 blockade in classical Hodgkin lymphoma (dated by TCRdb to 2020 to 2022). For the wider study: Nivolumab dosing was 3 mg/kg intravenously every 2 weeks, continuing until either disease progression or unacceptable toxicity. To define a peripheral blood immune signature of response to PD-1 blockade in classical Hodgkin lymphoma, the study combined TCR beta sequencing with CyTOF.

Genomic DNA was isolated using the Qiagen DNeasy kit from unsorted PBMCs as well as from negatively selected CD4+ and CD8+ fractions. TCR beta CDR3 regions were subjected to amplification by immunoSEQ multiplex PCR with primers that anneal to V and J segments. A synthetic immune receptor repertoire was used to minimize amplification bias, and any residual bias was removed computationally once sequencing was done. As for the original processing: Repertoire diversity was quantified as the Shannon entropy index using custom Python scripts. Unsorted, CD4+ and CD8+ repertoires were examined separately, except in combined analyses, for which CD4+ and CD8+ sequences were merged in silico. Clonal expansion was defined as a frequency increase of at least 2-fold after treatment compared with C1D1, and clones undetected at baseline were assigned a pseudocount of 0.5. Clones with 0 or 1 copy at C1D1 were classified as singleton clones, and clones with 2 or more copies were classified as non-singleton clones. Clones expanded in unsorted samples were annotated as CD4+, CD8+ or unknown by matching protein sequences in sorted samples from the same patient. Wilcoxon tests were applied to paired samples to test diversity changes from C1D1 to C4D1. TCRdb obtained this table from immuneACCESS and retained in-frame rearrangements with V and J assigned. These tables miss some clones; where compared with another copy, unresolved V genes account for less than half of the shortfall, and the remainder is unexplained. The V and J calls and the clone size are those of that table, but D and trimming were determined from the DNA. For this sample the table gives thousands of clones, of which 77% were detected only once. In total, the top ten clones hold 30% to 35% of the sample.

Results the study describes overall, beyond this receptor: Among trial patients, those achieving complete response had baseline diversity similar to that of newly diagnosed patients, while diversity was significantly lower in partial responders and progressors. Baseline TCR diversity was reported to be lower in newly diagnosed patients than in healthy donors, and even lower in relapsed/refractory patients. By C4D1, a significant rise was seen in CD4+ TCR diversity but not in CD8+ TCR diversity (p=0.0027 vs p=0.16), and the rise was most apparent among complete responders (p=0.02). Diversity was lower in patients who began nivolumab less than 1 year after ASCT, so these patients were left out of later analyses to avoid confounding by immune reconstitution. The study was restricted to a single clinical trial cohort, and the causes of repertoire differences, possibly disease activity or prior therapy, were left undefined.

According to the study, the label for this sample's time point signals: cycle 2 day 1 (C2D1) of nivolumab. Every trial patient had relapsed after autologous stem cell transplantation, and cohorts A, B and C differed in prior brentuximab vedotin exposure. A total of roughly 57 patients with relapsed/refractory classical Hodgkin lymphoma made up the trial cohort, and each patient's best overall response was complete response, partial response or progressive disease. Single-agent nivolumab was administered to trial patients in the multi-cohort phase II CheckMate 205 trial. An independent review committee assessed best overall response by applying the 2007 International Working Group response criteria. PBMCs from the trial were collected at three points: immediately before nivolumab initiation (C1D1), and during therapy at cycle 2 day 1 and cycle 4 day 1. Peripheral blood was collected in 8 mL Vacutainer Cell Preparation Tubes, from which PBMCs were isolated by centrifugation and then cryopreserved.

The material sequenced was peripheral blood mononuclear cells (PBMCs), taken before the second cycle of nivolumab. This sequence was found in a human donor with classical Hodgkin lymphoma.

Read as DNA, the sequence is TGTGCCAGCAGTATATACAGACAGATGAACACTGAAGCTTTCTTT. It translates to CASSIYRQMNTEAFF. The V gene is TRBV6-5 and the J gene is TRBJ1-1, with TRBD1 perhaps the D gene, on 5 matching bases. Trimming removed 5 bases from V and 0 bases from J, leaving 13 bases between the germline ends. The CDR3, from cysteine to phenylalanine, totals 15 residues. The read is trimmed to its CDR3 DNA, 45 bases read in frame from base 1. CDR1 MNHEY and CDR2 SVGAGI were looked up in the germline V gene.